This TCR beta chain was obtained from a study of shared clonotypes between healthy human individuals (dated by TCRdb to the early 2020s). Looking at the study overall: A few men and two women, aged 18 to 49 years, made up the cohort. For each donor, three plates each were used for CD4 naive and CD4 memory, two plates were used for CD8 naive, and one plate was used for CD8 memory. The study deeply sequenced blood TCR repertoires of about 5 healthy adults to estimate repertoire size and the extent of clonotype sharing between individuals. Different laboratories and diverse techniques were used to prepare libraries and sequence TCR repertoires, to increase sequencing depth and limit assay-specific biases. Each donor's leukapheresis produced roughly between roughly 0.94 and 9.5 billion PBMCs.

Using the deep immunoSEQ assay, multiplex PCR amplified TCR CDR3 regions from genomic DNA. Extracted genomic DNA from each cell subset was spread evenly across all wells of several immunoSEQ 96-well plates, with each plate serving as a replicate. For sorted subsets, each replicate PCR was loaded with around 220 ng genomic DNA, equivalent to about 30,000 T cell genomes. Purified libraries were quantified with a Qubit 3.0 fluorometer, sized on a Bioanalyzer 2100, and re-quantified with the KAPA Library Quantification kit. Each immunoSEQ 96-well plate was sequenced on its own single-read 150-cycle Illumina NextSeq 550 flow cell. On the authors' methods: Because the immunoSEQ output held only junctional sequences and lacked quality scores, the filtering could not match the filtering applied to full-length reads. To assign V/J genes and CDR3, sequences were annotated using PyIR, a Python wrapper for IgBLAST v1.9, with IMGT germline references. Any read was removed if the V/J assignment was weak (E-value above 1e-6), the CDR3 was missing, or the read contained stop codons, out-of-frame junctions, or ambiguous translated residues. V3J clonotypes were defined as sequences sharing the same inferred V gene, J gene, and CDR3 amino acid sequence. Percentage overlap between repertoires was computed as shared unique clonotypes divided by the size of the smaller repertoire. Three approaches were used to assess repertoire richness: RTK rarefaction, the Chao1 estimator, and Recon v2.1 estimates of unobserved clonotypes. For all TCRbeta clonotypes obtained by the gDNA method from a handful of donors, generation probabilities were computed with OLGA. Not all clones reach the TCRdb copy of this immuneACCESS table, which keeps in-frame sequences only. Checked studies attribute under half of the gap to unresolved V genes and leave the rest unexplained. From that table come the V and J calls and clone size; the DNA was used to work out D and trimming. The table for this sample lists over 750,000 clones; just over 95% of them were counted only once. Roughly 0.23% of the sample goes to the ten largest clones.

Spanning cysteine to phenylalanine, the CDR3 consists of 15 amino acids. The only DNA kept is the CDR3, 45 bases in frame from the first base. V was cut back by 0 bases and J by 4 bases, leaving a gap of 10 bases between them. Reading the germline V gene (reference sequence) gives CDR1 LNHNV and CDR2 YYDKDF. CD8 naive samples were CD45RO-negative cells positively selected for CCR7, giving a CD45RA+CCR7+ population that excluded TemRA cells. The donors were healthy, HIV-negative adults with no recently reported acute infections or vaccinations. Every donor was a Caucasian adult residing in Nashville, Tennessee, USA. Blood was obtained by leukapheresis, after which PBMCs were separated by Ficoll-Histopaque density gradient centrifugation and cryopreserved in liquid nitrogen vapor phase. Purity and quantity of every magnetically sorted T cell population were checked by analytical flow cytometry. From each sorted fraction, genomic DNA was isolated and quantified by UV absorbance on a Nanodrop 2000c.

Study-wide conclusions, independent of this receptor: Compared with non-shared clonotypes, the clonotypes found in all four sorted-subset donors had higher generation probabilities. Sharing across several donors was observed for roughly 5.4% of naive CD4, 3.5% of naive CD8, about 2.3% of memory CD4, and over 0.3% of memory CD8 clonotypes. Pairwise subsampling led to the expectation that sequencing depth would affect the degree of clonotype sharing among donors. Rarefaction of sorted-subset datasets indicated incomplete sequencing despite the large sequencing depth. Sampling was limited to blood, and TCR repertoires in tissue likely differ from TCR repertoires in blood. Naive subsets generally had larger estimated clonotype richness than memory subsets. Because the study included only a small number of donors, the genetic and exposure-history diversity represented was limited.

On this clone: It has no known antigen specificity. Base qualities are not at hand, and no much larger clone is one base apart.

The chain is assembled from TRBV15 and TRBJ2-1, with no reliable assignment of the D segment. The receptor was isolated from a man in his thirties or forties in good health. Sequenced: naive CD8+ T cells sorted from blood. What the cell subset or site label conveys for this sample: CD45RA+CCR7+. CDR3 protein: CATSRDRASYNEQFF. Here is the DNA: TGTGCCACCAGCAGAGACCGTGCTTCATACAATGAGCAGTTCTTC.